This T cell receptor (beta chain) was profiled in a study of naive and memory T cell subsets. The CDR3 covers 14 residues. Germline V gene sequence: CDR1 DFQATT, CDR2 SNEGSKA (reference sequence). Trimming took off 1 base at V and 2 bases at J, with 8 bases between the two ends. Study-level results: Especially in CD8 cells, naive repertoires contained a few larger clonotypes, possibly CD45RA-re-expressing memory cells.

Cells stained for CD3, CD4, CD8, CD45RA, CD27 and viability were sorted into four CD45RA/CD27 subsets. An equimolar mix of two oligonucleotides served as the beta constant-region primer for TRBC1 and TRBC2. Nested alpha and beta constant-region primers with the SP2 primer drove four PCR rounds on ligated cDNA. TCRdb redid the calling of the UMI-ligation and nested PCR reads with MiXCR, one entry per CDR3 protein. The sample carries about 90,000 distinct CDR3 sequences, about 11% recorded once. Remarks on this clonotype: Its antigen is still unknown.

Sequencing used naive CD4+ T cells from blood. This sequence was found in a human donor in good health. The chain joins TRBV20-1 to TRBJ2-2; D unclear. The chain's CDR3 is CSARGMGNTGELFF. Written as DNA, the CDR3 is TGCAGTGCTAGAGGGATGGGAAACACCGGGGAGCTGTTTTTT.